Each of the 8 T cell receptor beta chains below was sequenced from the same sample in a study of identical twins. TCRdb used MiXCR to reprocess the 5' RACE reads, holding one entry per CDR3 protein. The sample consists of about 520,000 distinct CDR3 sequences, approximately 22% of them appearing once. These data were also reused for a study on T cells expressing NK-cell markers.

Sequencing was performed on CD4+ T cells sorted from blood. The receptors come from a woman in her late teens or twenties in good health.

This clonotype has a count of ten or more. The chain uses TRBV5-1 and TRBJ1-3; 9 bases are a match to TRBD1. This CDR3 region has 14 residues. Germline lookup yields CDR1 SGHRS and CDR2 YFSETQ. The V gene end was trimmed by 4 bases and the J gene end by 4 bases; junction bases not matched to a gene: 3. CDR3 region: CASSLGQGGNTIYF. The CDR3 bases are TGCGCCAGCAGCCTTGGACAGGGGGGAAACACCATATATTTT.

The J gene is TRBJ2-5, the V gene TRBV3-1; 8 nucleotides match TRBD2. The V and J ends lost 6 bases and 2 bases, in that order; junction bases with no gene match: 8. Germline CDR1 and CDR2: LGHDT and YNNKEL (reference sequence). CDR3 length: 15 residues. Written as DNA, the CDR3 is TGTGCCAGCAGTCCCACGACTAGCGTACAAGAGACCCAGTACTTC. Translating gives CASSPTTSVQETQYF.

The chain recombines TRBV5-6 with TRBJ2-3; D tentatively fits TRBD1 or TRBD2 (5 bases each). The CDR3 totals 15 residues. The ends were cut back, 0 bases at V and 2 bases at J, with 10 bases in the middle. Per the germline V gene, CDR1 is SGHDT and CDR2 is YYEEEE. The CDR3 nucleotides read TGTGCCAGCAGCTTGGTTTGGGGGTCCACAGATACGCAGTATTTT. This codes for CASSLVWGSTDTQYF.

V and J are TRBV10-3 and TRBJ2-3, with D uncertain. V was cut by 2 bases and J by 2 bases, with 8 bases left in between. Germline lookup yields CDR1 ENHRY and CDR2 SYGVKD. The CDR3 totals 14 residues. CDR3 in amino acids: CAISENGPTDTQYF. The CDR3 DNA is TGTGCCATCAGTGAGAACGGACCCACAGATACGCAGTATTTT.

The chain links TRBV6-2 or TRBV6-3 to TRBJ2-1; possible D gene TRBD2, 5 bases. This CDR3 region has 14 residues. The germline V and J ends were trimmed by 5 bases and 4 bases, with 12 bases remaining between them. CDR1 is MNHEY, CDR2 SVGEGT, per germline. The CDR3 nucleotides are TGTGCCAGCAGTCGTCCTACTAGATACAATGAGCAGTTCTTC. Translation: CASSRPTRYNEQFF.

This chain connects TRBV7-9 to TRBJ1-6; D remains unclear. CDR1 and CDR2 (germline): SEHNR, FQNEAQ (reference sequence). CDR3 length equals 15 residues. Trimming removed 5 bases at V and 7 bases at J, with 15 bases between. The CDR3 coding sequence is TGTGCCAGCAGCGCAAACCGGGAGTTGAATTCACCCCTCCACTTT. Its translation: CASSANRELNSPLHF.

The table lists this clonotype with many counts. This sequence joins TRBV12-3 or TRBV12-4 and TRBJ2-7; 9 nucleotides match TRBD1. The CDR3 runs to 17 residues. V lost 1 base to trimming and J lost 0 bases; unmatched junction nucleotides: 7. The CDR3 region has the DNA TGTGCCAGCAGTTTAGGGGACAGGGCCGTTACCTCCTACGAGCAGTACTTC. Its translation is CASSLGDRAVTSYEQYF.

This clonotype showed up many times. The rearrangement links TRBV20-1 to TRBJ2-1; maybe TRBD2 (6 bases). There are 10 residues in the CDR3. CDR1 DFQATT and CDR2 SNEGSKA come from the germline V gene (reference sequence). Trimming removed 6 bases from V and 8 bases from J, with 8 bases in between. The CDR3 bases are TGCAGTGCGGCTAGCGATGAGCAGTTCTTC. Amino acid sequence: CSAASDEQFF.